The 25 T cell receptor beta chains below all came from one sample that was sequenced in a study of human T cells and chemical hapten exposure. Regarding time point: pre-sensitization, week 0. Specified treatment: therapeutic diphenylcyclopropenone sensitization with weekly scalp DPC. From the RACE reads, TCRdb called clonotypes with MiXCR, one entry per CDR3 protein. The table lists around 380,000 distinct CDR3 sequences, approximately 5.8% of them singletons. Here the sequenced sample was whole blood, taken in connection with sensitization to the hapten diphenylcyclopropenone (DPC). Every receptor here comes from a woman aged 18-35 years with alopecia areata. Some clones in this sample may be carry-over from other donors' samples.

In its sample, this clonotype was seen many times. The chain joins TRBV5-1 to TRBJ2-5; D uncertain. The CDR3 loop spans 14 amino acids. Per the germline V gene, CDR1 is SGHRS and CDR2 is YFSETQ. The germline V and J ends were trimmed by 2 bases and 1 base, with 9 bases remaining between them. DNA of the CDR3: TGCGCCAGCAGCTTTAATGCAGCCCAAGAGACCCAGTACTTC. Protein sequence: CASSFNAAQETQYF. Combining the CDR3 with reference TRBV5-1 and TRBJ2-5 gives the whole variable domain KAGVTQTPRYLIKTRGQQVTLSCSPISGHRSVSWYQQTPGQGLQFLFEYFSETQRNKGNFPGRFSGRQFSNSRSEMNVSTLELGDSALYLCASSFNAAQETQYFGPGTRLLVL.

The table lists this clonotype with many counts. V is TRBV12-3 or TRBV12-4 and J is TRBJ1-6; D unresolved. This CDR3 is 15 amino acids long. The V and J ends lost 3 bases and 6 bases respectively, with 12 bases between them. CDR3 nucleotides: TGTGCCAGCAGTTTCGTAAGTGGAACTAATTCACCCCTCCACTTT. This sequence encodes CASSFVSGTNSPLHF.

The rearrangement joins TRBV21-1 to TRBJ1-4; the table assigns TRBD1, which was not confirmed against the DNA. TRBV21-1 represents a pseudogene. CDR3 length equals 15 residues. The CDR3 protein is CASSNPRRACEKLFF. CDR3 in DNA: TGTGCCAGCAGCAACCCAAGGCGCGCGTGTGAAAAACTGTTTTTT.

This clonotype was seen at least ten times. The V and J genes are TRBV7-2 and TRBJ2-5; D call uncertain. The CDR3 is 12 residues long. The ends were cut back, 5 bases at V and 2 bases at J, with 6 bases in the middle. CDR1 is SGHTA and CDR2 is FQGNSA in the germline V gene. The CDR3 region has the DNA TGTGCCAGCAGCATTAGTCAAGAGACCCAGTACTTC. This sequence encodes CASSISQETQYF.

This clonotype has more than one count but fewer than ten. The chain employs TRBV7-2 and TRBJ1-4, with D possibly being TRBD1 (6 bases). The CDR3 sequence is 14 residues long. Trimming took 1 base from V and 7 from J, leaving 10 bases between them. CDR1 and CDR2 from the germline V gene are SGHTA and FQGNSA. The CDR3 reads CASSLDRVREKLFF. In DNA form, the CDR3 reads TGTGCCAGCAGCTTAGACAGGGTTCGTGAAAAACTGTTTTTT.

This clonotype has at least ten counts. The chain has TRBV7-9 and TRBJ2-7; 9 bases line up with TRBD1. The germline gives CDR1 SEHNR, CDR2 FQNEAQ (reference sequence). V shed 5 bases and J 3 bases; nucleotides not matched to a gene: 11. The CDR3 length is 16 residues. CDR3 nucleotides: TGTGCCAGCAGCGCAGGGCCGGGACAGGGAATCTACGAGCAGTACTTC. It encodes CASSAGPGQGIYEQYF.

The CDR3, as DNA: TGTGCCAGCAGCTTAAGGACAGGGGGCCAGGATGAAGAGACCCAGTACTTC. Protein sequence: CASSLRTGGQDEETQYF. The rearrangement uses TRBV7-2 and TRBJ2-5; TRBD1 agrees at 11 bases. The CDR3 has 17 residues. V shed 2 bases and J 3 bases; nucleotides not matched to a gene: 8. CDR1 is SGHTA, CDR2 FQGNSA, per germline. The full variable domain, with the rest looked up from reference TRBV7-2 and TRBJ2-5, is GAGVSQSPSNKVTEKGKDVELRCDPISGHTALYWYRQSLGQGLEFLIYFQGNSAPDKSGLPSDRFSAERTGGSVSTLTIQRTQQEDSAVYLCASSLRTGGQDEETQYFGPGTRLLVL.

There are a few counts of this clonotype. The J gene is TRBJ1-5, the V gene TRBV7-9, with 7 bases matching TRBD1. Germline V gene data show CDR1 as SEHNR and CDR2 as FQNEAQ (reference sequence). CDR3 length: 15 residues. V lost 1 base and J lost 4; bases outside the gene matches: 4. The CDR3 loop is CASSLDAGGNQPQHF. In DNA, the CDR3 is TGTGCCAGCAGCTTAGACGCAGGGGGTAATCAGCCCCAGCATTTT.

The CDR3 bases are TGTGCCAGCAGCTTCGGGAAGGGCTCTGGAAACACCATATATTTT. Amino acids: CASSFGKGSGNTIYF. The rearrangement links TRBV7-9 to TRBJ1-3; D unclear. This CDR3 is built from 15 residues. Germline V gene data show CDR1 as SEHNR and CDR2 as FQNEAQ (reference sequence). Deletions cut 3 bases from V and 0 bases from J, with 9 bases between.

This clonotype was observed at least ten times. The chain joins TRBV7-9 to TRBJ2-7; D unresolved. Germline CDR1 is SEHNR and CDR2 is FQNEAQ (reference sequence). The CDR3 is 12 amino acids. The ends were cut back, 5 bases at V and 3 bases at J, with 8 bases in the middle. Here the CDR3 DNA reads TGTGCCAGCAGCCGCGCCAACTACGAGCAGTACTTC. It translates to CASSRANYEQYF.

This clonotype was observed many times. CDR3 sequence reads: CASSYSNRDEQYF. The CDR3 DNA follows: TGTGCCAGCAGTTACTCGAATCGGGACGAGCAGTACTTC. This sequence joins TRBV6-6 and TRBJ2-7; D is ambiguous. V gave up 0 bases and J gave up 5 bases, with 8 bases separating them. The CDR3 runs to 13 residues. CDR1 MNHNY and CDR2 SVGAGI come from the germline V gene (reference sequence).

At least ten counts were recorded for this clonotype. CDR3 DNA: TGCGCCAGCAGCTTAAGCGGCCCTCCTGCAGATACGCAGTATTTT. This codes for CASSLSGPPADTQYF. V usage is TRBV5-1 and J usage is TRBJ2-3; D may be TRBD2 (5 bases). V lost 2 bases to trimming and J lost 4 bases, with 14 bases between them. Germline assignment: CDR1 SGHRS and CDR2 YFSETQ. This CDR3 has 15 residues.

This clonotype has only a few counts. The V and J genes are TRBV6-2 or TRBV6-3 and TRBJ1-4; D may be TRBD1 (5 bases). The germline gives CDR1 MNHEY, CDR2 SVGEGT. The CDR3 is 16 amino acids. V was shortened by 6 bases and J by 0 bases, with 14 bases between the two germline ends. The CDR3 region has the DNA TGTGCCAGCAGCCGCGGACACCGTGCAACTAATGAAAAACTGTTTTTT. Translated: CASSRGHRATNEKLFF.

The chain carries TRBV6-6 and TRBJ1-2, with 11 positions matching TRBD1. Germline V lookup: CDR1 MNHNY, CDR2 SVGAGI (reference sequence). The CDR3 is made up of 17 amino acids. The junction had 10 bases not matched to a gene; V was cut back by 2 bases and J by 5 bases. The DNA for the CDR3 is TGTGCCAGCAGTTACCCTGCCGGGACAGGGGGTGATTATGGCTACACCTTC. Translated: CASSYPAGTGGDYGYTF.

A few counts support this clonotype. The V gene is TRBV14, the J gene TRBJ1-2; no firm D call. CDR3 length: 16 amino acids. The germline V gene encodes CDR1 SGHDN and CDR2 FVKESK. Trimming removed 3 bases at V and 5 bases at J, with 19 bases between. This chain's CDR3 is CASSHLIEGPGYGYTF. The DNA of the CDR3 is TGTGCCAGCAGCCATTTAATAGAAGGGCCCGGGTATGGCTACACCTTC.

The chain joins TRBV2 to TRBJ2-3; a weak D match, TRBD2 (5 bases). V dropped 5 bases and J dropped 4 bases, with 13 bases sitting between them. Germline V lookup: CDR1 SNHLY, CDR2 FYNNEI. CDR3 length: 14 amino acids. The chain's CDR3 is CASSIPGEPDTQYF. CDR3 DNA: TGTGCCAGCAGTATACCCGGGGAGCCAGATACGCAGTATTTT.

This chain links TRBV18 with TRBJ2-7, with D possibly being TRBD2 (6 bases). V was clipped by 4 bases and J by 3 bases, with 13 bases between them. This CDR3 has 14 amino acids. Germline V CDR1 and CDR2: KGHSH, LQKENI. The CDR3 reads CASSLAGGVYEQYF. The CDR3 nucleotides read TGTGCCAGCTCACTTGCCGGGGGAGTCTACGAGCAGTACTTC.

This clonotype was seen ten or more times. The V call is TRBV20-1, the J call TRBJ2-7, with D unresolved. The germline gives CDR1 DFQATT, CDR2 SNEGSKA (reference sequence). V dropped 1 base and J dropped 6 bases, with 7 bases sitting between them. The CDR3 length is 11 residues. CDR3 in amino acids: CSARGQLEQYF. The CDR3 nucleotides read TGCAGTGCTAGAGGCCAGCTCGAGCAGTACTTC.

Only a few counts were recorded for this clonotype. J is TRBJ1-1 and V is TRBV7-8, with unresolved D. Per germline, CDR1 SGHVS and CDR2 FQNEAQ. The CDR3 consists of 14 residues. Trimming stripped 5 bases from V and 2 bases from J, with 12 bases between. Here the CDR3 reads CASSVVDINTEAFF. CDR3 bases: TGTGCCAGCAGCGTCGTAGACATAAACACTGAAGCTTTCTTT.

This clonotype was found a few times. The chain employs TRBV12-3 or TRBV12-4 and TRBJ2-3, with TRBD2 matching 9 bases. This CDR3 has 16 residues. V dropped 4 bases and J dropped 2; count of bases not matched to a gene: 7. CDR3 in amino acids: CASSSRGGGVTDTQYF. The CDR3 DNA reads as TGTGCCAGCAGTTCCCGCGGCGGGGGGGTCACAGATACGCAGTATTTT.

The chain uses TRBV6-6 and TRBJ1-6; D is possibly TRBD1 (6 bases). The V gene's germline CDR1 is MNHNY and CDR2 SVGAGI (reference sequence). This CDR3 has 17 residues. V was shortened by 0 bases and J by 6 bases, with 15 bases between the two germline ends. The CDR3: CASSYSNPGRGNSPLHF. The CDR3 bases are TGTGCCAGCAGTTACTCGAATCCGGGCAGGGGTAATTCACCCCTCCACTTT.

This clonotype came up a few times. The gene calls are TRBV5-6 and TRBJ2-5; TRBD2 might be the D (5 bases). Germline V gives CDR1 SGHDT, CDR2 YYEEEE. V was pared by 1 base and J by 1 base, with 23 bases between. CDR3 size: 19 residues. CDR3 protein: CASSLSYPPEGVLQETQYF. In DNA, the CDR3 is TGTGCCAGCAGCTTGTCCTACCCTCCAGAGGGCGTCCTCCAAGAGACCCAGTACTTC.

In this sample, this clonotype turned up many times. This rearrangement joins TRBV7-9 to TRBJ1-6; D is unclear. Per the germline V gene, CDR1 is SEHNR and CDR2 is FQNEAQ (reference sequence). The germline V and J ends were trimmed by 4 bases and 0 bases, with 7 bases remaining between them. The CDR3 is made up of 15 amino acids. The CDR3 DNA sequence: TGTGCCAGCAGCTCCCGGGTCTCCTATAATTCACCCCTCCACTTT. It specifies CASSSRVSYNSPLHF.

J is TRBJ2-3 and V is TRBV5-1; possibly TRBD1 for D (6 bases). The germline CDR1 and CDR2 sequences are SGHRS and YFSETQ. V dropped 1 base and J dropped 5 bases, with 11 bases sitting between them. The length of the CDR3 is 14 residues. The CDR3 region is CASSLPRGGDTQYF. The DNA of the CDR3 is TGCGCCAGCAGCTTGCCCAGGGGCGGAGATACGCAGTATTTT.

Ten or more counts support this clonotype. V gene TRBV29-1 combines with J gene TRBJ2-5, with TRBD1 matching over 8 bases. The CDR3 is made up of 12 amino acids. The germline gives CDR1 SQVTM, CDR2 ANQGSEA. The J segment lost 8 bases and the V segment lost 4 bases, leaving 6 bases of the junction unmatched. For the CDR3, the DNA is TGCAGCGTTGGGGGGACAGGAGGTACCCAGTACTTC. This encodes CSVGGTGGTQYF. Full variable domain (outside the CDR3, taken from reference TRBV29-1 and TRBJ2-5): SAVISQKPSRDICQRGTSLTIQCQVDSQVTMMFWYRQQPGQSLTLIATANQGSEATYESGFVIDKFPISRPNLTFSTLTVSNMSPEDSSIYLCSVGGTGGTQYFGPGTRLLVL.